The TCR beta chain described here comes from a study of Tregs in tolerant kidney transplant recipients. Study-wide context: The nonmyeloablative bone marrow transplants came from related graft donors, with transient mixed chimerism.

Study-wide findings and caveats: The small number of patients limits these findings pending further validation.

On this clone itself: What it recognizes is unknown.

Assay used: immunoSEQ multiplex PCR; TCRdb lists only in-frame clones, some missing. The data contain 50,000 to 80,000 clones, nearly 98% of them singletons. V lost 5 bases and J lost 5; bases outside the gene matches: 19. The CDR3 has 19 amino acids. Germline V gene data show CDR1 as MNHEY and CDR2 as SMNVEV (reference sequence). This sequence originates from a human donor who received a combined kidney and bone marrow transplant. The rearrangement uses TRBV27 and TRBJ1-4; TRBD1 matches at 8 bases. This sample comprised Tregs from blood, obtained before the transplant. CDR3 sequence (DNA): TGTGCCAGCAGTATCATCGGGACAGGTTCCCCCTTGGGGAATGAAAAACTGTTTTTT. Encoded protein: CASSIIGTGSPLGNEKLFF.